Below are 9 T cell receptor beta chains sequenced from a single sample in a study of T cells after yellow fever vaccination. TCRdb re-called the 5' RACE reads with MiXCR, one entry per CDR3 protein. The table lists 450,000 to 600,000 distinct CDR3 sequences, less than 20% of them singletons. The sample was PBMCs, taken about 5 days after the first yellow fever vaccination. The source is a man aged 18 to 35 who received the YFV17D yellow fever vaccine.

As regards this clonotype: An end of the junction does not agree with germline; a read error may underlie this. The CDR3: CVSSQDGGTEFLSSYNEQFF. The CDR3 DNA sequence: TGCGTCAGCAGCCAAGATGGGGGGACAGAATTCCTGAGCTCCTACAATGAGCAGTTCTTC. The chain is built from TRBV4-3 and TRBJ2-1; a possible D gene is TRBD1 (7 bases). Looked up from germline, CDR1 is LGHNA and CDR2 is YSLEER. This CDR3 has 20 residues.

V usage is TRBV2 and J usage is TRBJ1-1; D gene uncertain. Germline V gene lookup returns CDR1 SNHLY and CDR2 FYNNEI. V was cut by 3 bases and J by 10 bases, with 15 bases left in between. This CDR3 spans 13 amino acids. CDR3 DNA: TGTGCCAGCAGTGAGGTGGGTCCCAGCGGAGCTTTCTTT. Protein product: CASSEVGPSGAFF.

This chain joins TRBV29-1 and TRBJ2-7; a weak D match, TRBD1 (6 bases). Trimming removed 4 bases at V and 0 bases at J, with 13 bases between. The CDR3 is made up of 14 amino acids. Germline CDR1 SQVTM, CDR2 ANQGSEA. CDR3 loop: CSVVGRGSSYEQYF. CDR3 bases: TGCAGCGTTGTTGGCAGGGGAAGCTCCTACGAGCAGTACTTC.

This chain connects TRBV27 to TRBJ1-2; 7 nucleotides match TRBD1. J was trimmed by 4 bases and V by 2 bases; bases with no gene match: 7. This CDR3 contains 15 residues. Germline assignment: CDR1 MNHEY and CDR2 SMNVEV (reference sequence). The CDR3 protein is CASSLQAGGIYGYTF. As DNA, the CDR3 is TGTGCCAGCAGTTTACAAGCAGGGGGGATCTATGGCTACACCTTC.

The chain combines TRBV27 with TRBJ1-4; 7 nucleotides match TRBD1. This CDR3 comprises 15 residues. The ends lost 5 bases at V and 13 bases at J; junction bases unmatched: 16. Germline CDR1 reads MNHEY; CDR2 reads SMNVEV (reference sequence). The chain's CDR3 is CASSPGPGQRQRLFF. The CDR3 nucleotides are TGTGCCAGCAGTCCCGGGCCGGGACAGCGCCAGAGACTGTTTTTT.

The chain is built from TRBV6-2 or TRBV6-3 and TRBJ2-7, with TRBD1 matching over 8 bases. There are 14 residues in the CDR3. Germline CDR1 is MNHEY and CDR2 is SVGEGT. Trimming cost V 6 bases and J 7 bases; bases outside gene matches: 11. The CDR3 loop is CASRRTGPLEEQYV. The DNA for the CDR3 is TGTGCCAGCAGAAGGACAGGGCCTTTGGAGGAGCAGTACGTC.

This clonotype was counted between two and nine times. The V gene is TRBV7-2, the J gene TRBJ1-5; D is undetermined. With 1 base removed from V and 4 bases from J, the gap between germline ends came to 14 bases. Germline V CDR1 and CDR2: SGHTA, FQGNSA. The CDR3 is 16 residues long. The CDR3 here is CASSLGPIRNNQPQHF. CDR3 coding DNA: TGTGCCAGCAGCTTAGGCCCCATCCGGAATAATCAGCCCCAGCATTTT.

The chain combines TRBV7-9 with TRBJ2-3; 10 nucleotides match TRBD2. Germline V lookup: CDR1 SEHNR, CDR2 FQNEAQ (reference sequence). Unmatched junction bases numbered 1, after V lost 1 base and J lost 3 bases. The CDR3 spans 15 residues. CDR3 DNA sequence: TGTGCCAGCAGCTTAGTACTAGCGGGGACAGATACGCAGTATTTT. It specifies CASSLVLAGTDTQYF.

A few counts support this clonotype. The chain combines TRBV9 with TRBJ2-3; 10 bases are shared with TRBD2. Trimming removed 4 bases from V and 4 bases from J; junction bases left unmatched: 3. This CDR3 contains 14 residues. The germline CDR1 and CDR2 sequences are SGDLS and YYNGEE. CDR3 bases: TGTGCCAGCAGCTTGGGACTAGCGCCAGATACGCAGTATTTT. Its protein is CASSLGLAPDTQYF. Combining the CDR3 with reference TRBV9 and TRBJ2-3 gives the whole variable domain DSGVTQTPKHLITATGQRVTLRCSPRSGDLSVYWYQQSLDQGLQFLIQYYNGEERAKGNILERFSAQQFPDLHSELNLSSLELGDSALYFCASSLGLAPDTQYFGPGTRLTVL.